Listed below are T cell receptor beta chains from one sample, sequenced in a study of post-analysis software for immune sequencing data. TCRdb redid the calling of the PCR reads with MiXCR, one entry per CDR3 protein. The sample has about 200,000 distinct CDR3 sequences, over 25% seen once. Sequencing used blood. The source is a girl younger than 18 with multiple sclerosis. Each CDR3 is given without its conserved first and last residue.

length,V,J,CDR3
10,TRBV28,TRBJ2-4,ASSFVKNIQY
14,TRBV6-1,TRBJ1-2,ASSAPGWQGRYGYT
14,TRBV12-3/TRBV12-4,TRBJ2-3,ASSLRTNPGTDTQY
12,TRBV10-3,TRBJ2-2,ASLGQLNTGELF
11,TRBV28,TRBJ1-1,ASSFGGRTEAF
13,TRBV5-1,TRBJ2-5,ASSLSGTGEETQY
12,TRBV11-2,TRBJ2-3,ASSLIQNTDTQY
13,TRBV2,TRBJ1-3,ASSERTGLGNTIY
11,TRBV29-1,TRBJ1-2,SVEYARGHGYT
12,TRBV7-8,TRBJ2-5,ASSLSAVGAQEY
12,TRBV5-1,TRBJ2-4,ASSFNRGRDIQY
11,TRBV2,TRBJ2-1,ASDGLAGGEQF
9,TRBV12-5,TRBJ2-3,ASGRDGQQY
11,TRBV5-1,-,ASSLEGTHEQY
10,TRBV24-1,TRBJ1-1,ATSESDTEAF
14,TRBV5-1,TRBJ2-1,VSSLELAGGYNEQF
13,TRBV5-1,TRBJ2-3,ASSLGSDLTDTQY
12,TRBV7-2,TRBJ2-7,ASSLGLNSYEQY
14,TRBV20-1,TRBJ2-3,SARTSPDPARDTQY
13,TRBV14,TRBJ2-1,ATSPLSHSYNEQF
13,TRBV20-1,TRBJ2-3,SARSVTGDTDTQY
14,TRBV3-1,TRBJ2-7,ASSQGAAVSLYEQY
16,TRBV3-1,TRBJ1-3,ASSQDYQGRSSGNTIY
13,TRBV6-1,TRBJ2-1,ASMTTSGGYNEQF
14,TRBV7-2,TRBJ2-5,ASSLVRAGGRETQY
14,TRBV5-5,TRBJ2-1,ASSSPTSGIYNEQF
13,TRBV20-1,TRBJ1-5,SARGRTGFNQPQH
13,TRBV4-3,TRBJ1-1,ASSQDPARGNEAF
12,TRBV7-9,TRBJ2-6,ASALRAGANVLT
11,TRBV23-1,TRBJ2-7,ASSHGSPYEQY
10,TRBV29-1,TRBJ1-2,SSGGGDYGYT
12,TRBV12-3/TRBV12-4,TRBJ1-2,ASSVLPENYGYT
12,TRBV25-1,TRBJ1-1,ASRTGGRGTEAF
11,TRBV6-5,TRBJ1-1,ASSSRDNTEAF
11,TRBV20-1,TRBJ1-5,SARLSGGQPQH
10,TRBV20-1,TRBJ2-5,SASPGVGREY
11,TRBV5-1,TRBJ2-7,ASYGQAPYEQY
15,TRBV19,TRBJ2-6,ASSPPDRGSGANVLT
12,TRBV4-1,TRBJ1-5,ASSLAGANQPQH
12,TRBV20-1,TRBJ1-3,SARDYRGGNTIY
11,TRBV10-3,TRBJ1-2,ANSGTGAHGYT
12,TRBV28,TRBJ2-1,ASSLTETYNEQF
12,TRBV7-2,TRBJ1-2,ASSFTPGERSYT
9,TRBV29-1,TRBJ2-7,SVGRAYEQY
13,TRBV7-2,TRBJ1-2,ASSGRRNRDHGYT
12,TRBV7-2,TRBJ2-3,ATSVGLRYNTQY
14,TRBV5-1,TRBJ2-7,ASSSGPGTSGYEQY